This paragraph covers one TCR beta chain sequence. This specimen comes from a study of T cell responses to AZD1222 COVID-19 vaccine. The CDR3 has 15 amino acids. Germline assignment: CDR1 SGHRS and CDR2 YFSETQ. V was shortened by 0 bases and J by 2 bases, with 8 bases between the two germline ends. Method: immunoSEQ multiplex PCR; TCRdb's copy keeps in-frame clones and lacks some. Altogether about 180,000 clones are present, 85% to 90% being singletons, with the ten largest covering 1.5% to 2%. This sequence was found in an adult in good health. Sample: peripheral blood, taken on day 0 of AZD1222 vaccination. V usage is TRBV5-1 and J usage is TRBJ2-2; D may be TRBD2 (7 bases). The DNA of the CDR3 is TGCGCCAGCAGCTTGGCGGGGGGCAACACCGGGGAGCTGTTTTTT. Protein: CASSLAGGNTGELFF.